Listed here are 9 T cell receptor beta chains from one sample, sequenced in a study of molecular identifiers for immune sequencing clone quantification listed by TCRdb under 2018. Library construction relied on PCR. This sample was sequenced with an Illumina HiSeq 4000. TCRdb ran its own pipeline on the public reads, namely fastp trimming at Q25 and MiXCR clone calling, and kept in-frame beta chains. Rows are combined by CDR3 protein, so each entry shows the most common genes and DNA. The sample table holds more than 300,000 distinct CDR3 sequences, of which about 22% were seen once. The ten largest clonotypes hold more than 0.8% of the sample. The sequenced sample was naive CD8+ T cells from blood, with Jurkat cell RNA spiked in. In the paper's terms, the cell subset or site label means: FACS-sorted CD8+CD4-CCR7+CD45RA+ naive T cells. These receptors all come from a human donor in good health. Some libraries in this study had Jurkat cell RNA spiked in.

This clonotype was counted a few times. The chain is built from TRBV12-3 or TRBV12-4 and TRBJ2-3, with D possibly called TRBD1 or TRBD2 (5 bases each). Between the trimmed V and J ends, which lost 9 bases and 4 bases, there was a span of 20 bases. This CDR3 has 15 amino acids. In nucleotides, the CDR3 is TGTGCCAGTGGCGGAGGTGGGGCACCGCCAGATACGCAGTATTTT. Translation: CASGGGGAPPDTQYF.

The genes are TRBV5-1 and TRBJ1-1; D is undetermined. Trimming removed 4 bases from V and 0 bases from J, with 16 bases in between. Germline-derived CDR1 and CDR2 are SGHRS and YFSETQ. This CDR3 region has 16 residues. CDR3 DNA: TGCGCCAGCAGCCTTGGAACCGGACTGTTGAACACTGAAGCTTTCTTT. Translating gives CASSLGTGLLNTEAFF.

The V and J genes are TRBV11-2 and TRBJ1-4; the D is unclear. The germline gives CDR1 SGHAT, CDR2 FQNNGV. The V and J ends lost 3 bases and 8 bases respectively, with 10 bases between them. This CDR3 is 13 amino acids long. CDR3 in amino acids: CASSFPSMEKLFF. DNA of the CDR3: TGTGCCAGCAGCTTTCCTAGCATGGAAAAACTGTTTTTT.

In its sample, this clonotype was seen many times. V is TRBV7-9 and J is TRBJ2-4; 9 bases line up with TRBD1. V was pared by 4 bases and J by 8 bases, with 9 bases of the junction left unmatched. The CDR3 is 15 amino acids. Germline CDR1 and CDR2: SEHNR and FQNEAQ (reference sequence). The CDR3 bases are TGTGCCAGCAGCTCGTACGGGACAGGGATGGACATTCAGTACTTC. Its protein product is CASSSYGTGMDIQYF.

In the case of this clonotype: Just one base apart from a much larger clone, this may be a read error. The chain recombines TRBV18 with TRBJ2-7; D is possibly TRBD1 or TRBD2 (6 bases each). CDR3 length equals 14 residues. CDR1 is KGHSH, CDR2 LQKENI, per germline. The chain's CDR3 is CANSPGDNSYEQYF. CDR3 sequence (DNA): TGTGCCAACTCACCGGGGGACAACTCCTACGAGCAGTACTTC.

This clonotype was seen more than once but under ten times. The chain links TRBV3-1 to TRBJ1-1, with D unclear. V was pared by 0 bases and J by 2 bases, with 7 bases between. Germline V gene sequence: CDR1 LGHDT, CDR2 YNNKEL (reference sequence). The CDR3 consists of 14 residues. In nucleotides, the CDR3 is TGTGCCAGCAGCCAAGAAGCATTCAACACTGAAGCTTTCTTT. Its translation is CASSQEAFNTEAFF.

The V gene is TRBV19, the J gene TRBJ2-7, with TRBD1 matching over 7 bases. Per the germline V gene, CDR1 is LNHDA and CDR2 is SQIVND (reference sequence). V lost 3 bases and J lost 4; bases outside the gene matches: 6. The CDR3 sequence is 14 residues long. The CDR3 DNA reads TGTGCCAGTAGTATTCAGGGACAGCAATACGAGCAGTACTTC. It encodes CASSIQGQQYEQYF.

The gene calls are TRBV27 and TRBJ2-3; D unclear. The V end was cut by 6 bases, the J end by 3 bases, with 10 bases between. Germline V gives CDR1 MNHEY, CDR2 SMNVEV (reference sequence). CDR3 size: 13 residues. In nucleotides, the CDR3 is TGTGCCAGCAGCTTTATAGGAACAGATACGCAGTATTTT. This encodes CASSFIGTDTQYF.

As to this clonotype: It may be a read error: a sequence one base away is much more abundant. The CDR3 DNA is TGCGCCAGCAGCTTAGAAGGGGATTACTACGAGCAGTGCTTC. Translated: CASSLEGDYYEQCF. The chain combines TRBV5-1 with TRBJ2-7, with D perhaps matching TRBD1 (5 bases). Germline V CDR1 and CDR2: SGHRS, YFSETQ. This CDR3 comprises 14 residues.